A selection of T cell receptor beta chains follows, all from one sample in a study of cytomegalovirus exposure and HLA in healthy donors. Sequenced by immunoSEQ multiplex PCR; TCRdb stores in-frame clones only, minus some. Seen here are some 180,000 clones, roughly 8.7% observed once, and the top ten hold approximately 1.5%. Input material: PBMCs. These receptors originate from a woman aged 25 to 39 in good health and CMV-seropositive. CDR3s leave out the opening cysteine and the closing phenylalanine or tryptophan. Fields, in order: CDR3 protein, V gene.

CDR3 protein: ASSVRGGELF
V gene: TRBV9

CDR3 protein: ATSRDQGLVVGLGTDTQY
V gene: TRBV15

CDR3 protein: ASLRGGSTDTQY
V gene: TRBV5-1

CDR3 protein: ASSEERGPYVGAQH
V gene: TRBV6-1

CDR3 protein: ASSQEASVTGELF
V gene: TRBV4-1

CDR3 protein: ASSLGQFTDEQF
V gene: TRBV19

CDR3 protein: ASSPQTPNTEAF
V gene: TRBV19

CDR3 protein: ASLGSENTEAF
V gene: TRBV18

CDR3 protein: ASEEIGVHTEAF
V gene: TRBV6-5

CDR3 protein: ASSSRTDGTEAF
V gene: TRBV4-1

CDR3 protein: ASSPHGVENTEAF
V gene: TRBV18

CDR3 protein: ASSQVIRQRLNTEAF
V gene: TRBV4-2

CDR3 protein: ASSEGQGGRNQPQH
V gene: TRBV6-1

CDR3 protein: ASSQAGLYEQY
V gene: TRBV14

CDR3 protein: SVVTGDGYNEQF
V gene: TRBV29-1

CDR3 protein: ASSQETGGANEQF
V gene: TRBV4-2

CDR3 protein: AIRHVGTGTGAEAF
V gene: TRBV10-3

CDR3 protein: ASSTQRDSPSYNEQF
V gene: TRBV18

CDR3 protein: ASRGGLYT
V gene: TRBV2

CDR3 protein: ASSEAGGPPYEQY
V gene: TRBV9

CDR3 protein: ASSEGLGTQY
V gene: TRBV27

CDR3 protein: ASSLTGLSYEQY
V gene: TRBV7-9

CDR3 protein: ASAMTVLGDSGANVLT
V gene: TRBV19

CDR3 protein: ASSLTSGSYNEQF
V gene: TRBV12-1

CDR3 protein: ASSLGGSAYNEQF
V gene: TRBV5-5